This TCR beta chain was documented in a study of monozygotic twins with inflammatory bowel disease (dated by TCRdb to the late 2010s). About the investigation overall: A total of approximately 28 monozygotic twin pairs were included in the full study, comprising nine German pairs (four IBD-concordant, five IBD-discordant) and 19 IBD-discordant Danish pairs. Disease-associated traits were sought mainly through comparisons between IBD patients and their genetically identical healthy co-twins within discordant pairs. Each individual had, on average, about 151 000 unique TCRalpha sequences and 181 000 unique TCRbeta sequences available for analysis. Results the study describes overall, beyond this receptor: Measured by the inverse Simpson index, TCRbeta repertoire diversity was lower in IBD patients than in their healthy co-twins. Compared with healthy twins, IBD patients shared fewer clonotypes with other individuals, and the difference was most pronounced in patients with signs of disease activity. Different T cell subtypes could not be distinguished in the analysis. Differing immunosuppressive treatments among patients may have added background noise and inter-individual variability to the repertoires. The results gave no support for a single strong signal or clonotype linked to IBD. No difference in repertoire similarity was observed between concordant and discordant twins, possibly owing to limited statistical power.

The CDR3 runs 14 residues from the cysteine to the phenylalanine. No coding sequence is recorded. In the germline V gene, CDR1 corresponds to MDHEN and CDR2 to SYDVKM. As for this clonotype: Its antigen has not been determined.

From each donor, an approximately 2.5 ml peripheral blood sample was collected into PAXgene tubes and stored at -80 degrees C. Total RNA was isolated from whole blood with the PAXgene blood miRNA kit on an automated QIAcube, without T cell sorting. Peripheral blood from monozygotic twin pairs concordant or discordant for inflammatory bowel disease was subjected to deep TCRalpha and TCRbeta repertoire profiling with unique molecular barcoding. Smoking habits were recorded for all twin pairs, and each individual was classified as a current, former or never smoker. Receptors were amplified or captured by 5' RACE. Each TCR library was prepared from about 3,300 ng of total RNA. For each sample, cDNA synthesis with SMARTScribe reverse transcriptase was split into eight separate reactions. During cDNA synthesis, template switching introduced unique molecular identifiers that contained a 6-nucleotide sample barcode. TCRalpha and TCRbeta cDNA was amplified in two nested PCRs of around 15 and 9 cycles, and bead purification was carried out after each PCR. Before amplification, the cDNA was treated with uracil DNA-glycosylase and purified using the QIAquick PCR purification kit. In the second PCR, Illumina TruSeq-compatible adapters and sample-specific barcodes were added. Library quality and concentration were checked on TapeStation and Qubit, and libraries were pooled at about 5 ng each. Pooled libraries were sequenced on an Illumina HiSeq2500 single-index Rapid Run with 2 x 100 bp reads and custom sequencing primers. On the study's bioinformatics: MiGEC version 1.2.6 was used for UMI-based consensus assembly, which corrected PCR and sequencing errors. MiXCR version 2.1.1 was used for V(D)J alignment, clonotype assembly and CDR3 extraction. To normalise gene usage, clonotype sharing and MAIT/NKT TCR abundance, the top 1000, 10 000 and 20 000 clonotypes in each sample were analysed. Diversity was computed as the inverse Simpson index with the vegan R package after downsampling to 27 000 UMIs. Paired Mann-Whitney U tests were applied to discordant twin pairs, and Benjamini-Hochberg correction was used for multiple testing. With the reads reprocessed by TCRdb, a single entry stands for each CDR3 protein sequence and no DNA is reported. These V and J calls originate from TCRdb's pipeline instead of the authors' own analysis. The sample's table lists a count of about 380,000 distinct CDR3 sequences. Approximately 2.8% of the sample is held by the ten biggest clonotypes.

The chain was built from TRBV28 and TRBJ2-1; TCRdb proposes TRBD1, but this gene call is untestable without DNA. The sequence was collected from a human donor with ulcerative colitis or Crohn's disease, or a healthy co-twin of an affected twin (not recorded which). Input material: blood. The CDR3 protein is CASSTGTGARWQFF.